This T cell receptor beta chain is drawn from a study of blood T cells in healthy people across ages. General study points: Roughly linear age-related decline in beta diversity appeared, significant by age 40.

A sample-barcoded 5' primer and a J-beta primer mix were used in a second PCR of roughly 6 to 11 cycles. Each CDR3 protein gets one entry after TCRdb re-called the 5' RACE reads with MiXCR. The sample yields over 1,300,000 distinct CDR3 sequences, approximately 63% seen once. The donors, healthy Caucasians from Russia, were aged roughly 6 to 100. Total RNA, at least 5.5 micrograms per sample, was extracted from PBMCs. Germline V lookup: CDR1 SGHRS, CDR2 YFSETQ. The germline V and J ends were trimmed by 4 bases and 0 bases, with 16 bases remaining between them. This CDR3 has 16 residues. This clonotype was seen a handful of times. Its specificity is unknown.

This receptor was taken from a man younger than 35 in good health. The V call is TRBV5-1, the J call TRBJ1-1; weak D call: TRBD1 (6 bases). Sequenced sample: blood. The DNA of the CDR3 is TGCGCCAGCAGCCCCCTTTTTGGGGACATGAACACTGAAGCTTTCTTT. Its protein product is CASSPLFGDMNTEAFF.